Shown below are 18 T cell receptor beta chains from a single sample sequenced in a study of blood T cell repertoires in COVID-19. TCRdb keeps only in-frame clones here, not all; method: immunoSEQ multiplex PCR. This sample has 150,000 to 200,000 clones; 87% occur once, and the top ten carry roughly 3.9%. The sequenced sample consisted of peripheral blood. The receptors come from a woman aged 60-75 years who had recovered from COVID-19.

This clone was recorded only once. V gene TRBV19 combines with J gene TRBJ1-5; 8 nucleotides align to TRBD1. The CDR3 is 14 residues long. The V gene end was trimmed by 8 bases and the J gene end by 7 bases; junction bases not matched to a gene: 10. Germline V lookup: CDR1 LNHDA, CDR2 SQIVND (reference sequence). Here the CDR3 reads CASRQGAVWQPQHF. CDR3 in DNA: TGTGCCAGTCGTCAGGGGGCGGTTTGGCAGCCCCAGCATTTT.

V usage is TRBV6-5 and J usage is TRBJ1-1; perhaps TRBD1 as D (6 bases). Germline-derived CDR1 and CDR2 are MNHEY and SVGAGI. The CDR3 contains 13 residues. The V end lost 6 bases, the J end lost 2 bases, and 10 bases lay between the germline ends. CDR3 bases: TGTGCCAGCAGGAGACAGGTTAACACTGAAGCTTTCTTT. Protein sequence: CASRRQVNTEAFF.

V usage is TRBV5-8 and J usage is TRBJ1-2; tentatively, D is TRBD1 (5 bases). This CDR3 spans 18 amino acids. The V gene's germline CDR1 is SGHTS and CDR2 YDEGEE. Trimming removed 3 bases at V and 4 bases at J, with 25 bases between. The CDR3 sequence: CASSSFPGLTQWSYGYTF. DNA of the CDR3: TGTGCCAGCAGCTCGTTCCCGGGACTTACTCAATGGAGCTATGGCTACACCTTC. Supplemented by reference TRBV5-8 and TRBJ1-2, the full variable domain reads EAGVTQSPTHLIKTRGQQATLRCSPISGHTSVYWYQQALGLGLQFLLWYDEGEERNRGNFPPRFSGRQFPNYSSELNVNALELEDSALYLCASSSFPGLTQWSYGYTFGSGTRLTVV.

Here the CDR3 reads CASSRGQGLVEAFF. Written as DNA, the CDR3 is TGTGCCAGTAGTCGGGGACAGGGATTGGTTGAAGCTTTCTTT. The rearrangement links TRBV19 to TRBJ1-1; 9 nucleotides agree with TRBD1. Germline CDR1 is LNHDA and CDR2 is SQIVND (reference sequence). This CDR3 has 14 residues. The ends lost 5 bases at V and 7 bases at J; junction bases unmatched: 8.

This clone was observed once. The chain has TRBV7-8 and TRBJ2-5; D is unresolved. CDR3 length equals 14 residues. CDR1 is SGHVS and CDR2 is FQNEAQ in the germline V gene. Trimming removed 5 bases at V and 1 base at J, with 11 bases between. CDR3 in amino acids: CASSATLTQETQYF. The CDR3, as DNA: TGTGCCAGCAGCGCGACTCTTACCCAAGAGACCCAGTACTTC.

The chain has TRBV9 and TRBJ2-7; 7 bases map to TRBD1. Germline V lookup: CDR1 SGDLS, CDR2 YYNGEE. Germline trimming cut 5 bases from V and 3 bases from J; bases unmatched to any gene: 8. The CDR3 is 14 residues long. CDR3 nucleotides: TGTGCCAGCAGTTCGGGACAGAGCTTCTACGAGCAGTACTTC. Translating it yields CASSSGQSFYEQYF.

CDR3 sequence: CASTPIGGGNQPQHF. Written as DNA, the CDR3 is TGTGCCAGCACCCCTATCGGGGGGGGCAATCAGCCCCAGCATTTT. The V call is TRBV27, the J call TRBJ1-5; D may be TRBD1 (5 bases). Germline CDR1 and CDR2: MNHEY and SMNVEV (reference sequence). The CDR3 contains 15 residues. Trimming removed 7 bases from V and 2 bases from J, with 15 bases in between.

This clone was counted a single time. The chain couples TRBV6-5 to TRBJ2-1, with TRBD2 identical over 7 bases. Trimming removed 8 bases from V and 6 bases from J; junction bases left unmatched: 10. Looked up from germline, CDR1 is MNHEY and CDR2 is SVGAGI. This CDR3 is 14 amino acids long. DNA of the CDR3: TGTGCCAGCGCCCCAGCGGGACGAAGCAATGAGCAGTTCTTC. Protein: CASAPAGRSNEQFF.

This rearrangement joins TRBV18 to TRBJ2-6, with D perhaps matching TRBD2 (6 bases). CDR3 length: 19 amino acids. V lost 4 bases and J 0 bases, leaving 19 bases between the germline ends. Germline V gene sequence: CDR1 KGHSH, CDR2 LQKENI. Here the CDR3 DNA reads TGTGCCAGCTCACTTTTCGTGGGAAGGGAGGCCTCTGGGGCCAACGTCCTGACTTTC. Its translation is CASSLFVGREASGANVLTF. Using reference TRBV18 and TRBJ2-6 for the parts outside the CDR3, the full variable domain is NAGVMQNPRHLVRRRGQEARLRCSPMKGHSHVYWYRQLPEEGLKFMVYLQKENIIDESGMPKERFSAEFPKEGPSILRIQQVVRGDSAAYFCASSLFVGREASGANVLTFGAGSRLTVL.

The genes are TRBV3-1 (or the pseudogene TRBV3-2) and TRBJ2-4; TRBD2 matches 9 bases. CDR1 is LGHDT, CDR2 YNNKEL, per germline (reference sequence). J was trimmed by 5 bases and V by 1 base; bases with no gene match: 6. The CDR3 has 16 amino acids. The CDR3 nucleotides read TGTGCCAGCAGCCAAGGGCTAGCGGGGTCCCAAAACATTCAGTACTTC. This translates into CASSQGLAGSQNIQYF.

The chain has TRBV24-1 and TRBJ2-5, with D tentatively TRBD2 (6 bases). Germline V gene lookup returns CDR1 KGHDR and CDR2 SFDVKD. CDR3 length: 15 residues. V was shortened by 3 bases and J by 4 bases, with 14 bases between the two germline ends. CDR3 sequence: CATSDPRGSAETQYF. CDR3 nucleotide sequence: TGTGCCACCAGTGATCCCCGGGGGTCGGCAGAGACCCAGTACTTC.

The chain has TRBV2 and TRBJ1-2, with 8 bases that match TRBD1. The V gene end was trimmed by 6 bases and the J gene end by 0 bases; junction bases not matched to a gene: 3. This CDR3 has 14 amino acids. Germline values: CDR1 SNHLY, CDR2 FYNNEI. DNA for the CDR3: TGTGCCAGCAGGGACAGGGCTTCTAACTATGGCTACACCTTC. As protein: CASRDRASNYGYTF.

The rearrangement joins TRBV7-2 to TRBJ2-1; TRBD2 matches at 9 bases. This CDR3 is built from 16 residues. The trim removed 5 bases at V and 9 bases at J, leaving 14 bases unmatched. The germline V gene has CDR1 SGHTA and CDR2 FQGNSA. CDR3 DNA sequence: TGTGCCAGCAGCCTTCCCCTGGGCGGGGGGGCTCGTGAGCAGTTCTTC. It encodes CASSLPLGGGAREQFF. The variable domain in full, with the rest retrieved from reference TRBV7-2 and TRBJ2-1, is GAGVSQSPSNKVTEKGKDVELRCDPISGHTALYWYRQSLGQGLEFLIYFQGNSAPDKSGLPSDRFSAERTGGSVSTLTIQRTQQEDSAVYLCASSLPLGGGAREQFFGPGTRLTVL.

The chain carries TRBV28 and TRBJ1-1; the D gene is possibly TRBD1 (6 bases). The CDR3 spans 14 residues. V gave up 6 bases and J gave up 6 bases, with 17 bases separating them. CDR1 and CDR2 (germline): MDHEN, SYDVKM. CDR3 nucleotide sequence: TGTGCCAGCAGCTCGGGGGGGGCTGAGGCTGAAGCTTTCTTT. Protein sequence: CASSSGGAEAEAFF.

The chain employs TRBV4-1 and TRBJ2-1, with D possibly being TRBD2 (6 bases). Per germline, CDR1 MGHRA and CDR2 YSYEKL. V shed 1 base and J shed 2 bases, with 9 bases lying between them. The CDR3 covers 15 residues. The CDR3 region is CASSQGGVPYNEQFF. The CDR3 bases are TGCGCCAGCAGCCAAGGGGGGGTCCCCTACAATGAGCAGTTCTTC.

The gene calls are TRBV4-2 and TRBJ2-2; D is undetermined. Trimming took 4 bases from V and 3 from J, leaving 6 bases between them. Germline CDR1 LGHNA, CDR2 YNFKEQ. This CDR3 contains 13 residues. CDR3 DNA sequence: TGTGCCAGCAGCCCGGTGGACACCGGGGAGCTGTTTTTT. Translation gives CASSPVDTGELFF.

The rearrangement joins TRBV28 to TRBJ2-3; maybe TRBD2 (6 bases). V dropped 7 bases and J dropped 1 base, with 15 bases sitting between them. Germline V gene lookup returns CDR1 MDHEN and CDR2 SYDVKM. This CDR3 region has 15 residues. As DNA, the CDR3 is TGTGCCAGCACCTCGCGCGGGGCCGGCACAGATACGCAGTATTTT. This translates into CASTSRGAGTDTQYF.

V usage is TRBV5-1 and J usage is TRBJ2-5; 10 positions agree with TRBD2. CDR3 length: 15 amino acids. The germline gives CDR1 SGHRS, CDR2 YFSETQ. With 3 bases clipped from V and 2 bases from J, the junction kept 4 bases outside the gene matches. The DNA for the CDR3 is TGCGCCAGCAGCTCGTTAGCGGGGGGTCAAGAGACCCAGTACTTC. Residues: CASSSLAGGQETQYF.